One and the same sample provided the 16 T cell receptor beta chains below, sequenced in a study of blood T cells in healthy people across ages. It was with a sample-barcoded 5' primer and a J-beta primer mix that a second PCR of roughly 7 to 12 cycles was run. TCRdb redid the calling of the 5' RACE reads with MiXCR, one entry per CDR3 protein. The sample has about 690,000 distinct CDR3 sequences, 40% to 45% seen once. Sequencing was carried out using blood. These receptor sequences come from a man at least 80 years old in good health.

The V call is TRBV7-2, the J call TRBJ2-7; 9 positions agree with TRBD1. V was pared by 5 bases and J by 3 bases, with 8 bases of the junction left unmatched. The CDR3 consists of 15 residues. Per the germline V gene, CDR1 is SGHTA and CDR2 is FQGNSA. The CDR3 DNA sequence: TGTGCCAGCAGCAGATGGACAGGGGAGGACTACGAGCAGTACTTC. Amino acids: CASSRWTGEDYEQYF. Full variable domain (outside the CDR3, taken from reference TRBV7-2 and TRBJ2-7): GAGVSQSPSNKVTEKGKDVELRCDPISGHTALYWYRQSLGQGLEFLIYFQGNSAPDKSGLPSDRFSAERTGGSVSTLTIQRTQQEDSAVYLCASSRWTGEDYEQYFGPGTRLTVT.

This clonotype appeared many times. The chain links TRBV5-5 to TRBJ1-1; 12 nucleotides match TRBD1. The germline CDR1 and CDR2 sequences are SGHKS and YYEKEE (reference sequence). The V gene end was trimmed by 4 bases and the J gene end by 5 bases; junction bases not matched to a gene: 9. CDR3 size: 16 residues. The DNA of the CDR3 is TGTGCCAGCAGCCCCCGGGACAGGGGGCCGGGGACTGAAGCTTTCTTT. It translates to CASSPRDRGPGTEAFF.

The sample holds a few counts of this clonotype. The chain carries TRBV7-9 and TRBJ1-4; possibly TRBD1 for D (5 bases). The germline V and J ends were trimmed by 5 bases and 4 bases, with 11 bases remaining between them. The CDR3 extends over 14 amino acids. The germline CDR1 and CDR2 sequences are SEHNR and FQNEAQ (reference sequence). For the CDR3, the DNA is TGTGCCAGCAGCCGGGACGGTATTAATGAAAAACTGTTTTTT. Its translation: CASSRDGINEKLFF.

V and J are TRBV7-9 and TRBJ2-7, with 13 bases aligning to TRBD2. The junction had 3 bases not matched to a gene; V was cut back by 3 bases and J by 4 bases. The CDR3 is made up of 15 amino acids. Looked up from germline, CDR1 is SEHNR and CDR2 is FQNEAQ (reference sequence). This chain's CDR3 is CASSFWTSGSYEQYF. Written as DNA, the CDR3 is TGTGCCAGCAGCTTCTGGACTAGCGGGAGTTACGAGCAGTACTTC.

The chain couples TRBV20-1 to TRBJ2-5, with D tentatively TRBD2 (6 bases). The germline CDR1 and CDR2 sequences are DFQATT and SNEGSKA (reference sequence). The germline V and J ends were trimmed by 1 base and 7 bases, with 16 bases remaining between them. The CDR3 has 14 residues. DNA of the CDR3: TGCAGTGCTAGAGCAAAGGGAGGCCGGGGGACCCAGTACTTC. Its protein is CSARAKGGRGTQYF.

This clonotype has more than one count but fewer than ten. CDR3 nucleotides: TGTGCCAGCAGTCAGACTAGCGGGAGGGCCAATGAGCAGTTCTTC. It codes for CASSQTSGRANEQFF. The rearrangement uses TRBV12-3 or TRBV12-4 and TRBJ2-1; 14 bases agree with TRBD2. There are 15 residues in the CDR3. Trimming removed 5 bases from V and 6 bases from J; junction bases left unmatched: 3.

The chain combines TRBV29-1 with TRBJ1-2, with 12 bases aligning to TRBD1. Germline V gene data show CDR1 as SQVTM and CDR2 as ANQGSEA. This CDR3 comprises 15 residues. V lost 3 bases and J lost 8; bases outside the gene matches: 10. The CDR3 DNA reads TGCAGCGTTGAGGGACAGGGGGCGCGCATAGGGGGCTACACCTTC. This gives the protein CSVEGQGARIGGYTF.

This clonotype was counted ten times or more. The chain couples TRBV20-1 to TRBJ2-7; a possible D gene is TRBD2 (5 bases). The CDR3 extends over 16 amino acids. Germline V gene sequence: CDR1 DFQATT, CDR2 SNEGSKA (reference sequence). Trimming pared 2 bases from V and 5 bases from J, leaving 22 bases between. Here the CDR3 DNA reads TGCAGTGCTAGAAGGAGTTGGACTGCCCGTTCTCACGAGCAGTACTTC. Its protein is CSARRSWTARSHEQYF.

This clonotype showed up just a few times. The CDR3 DNA reads as TGTGCCAGCAGCTCGGGACTCCTTCAAGAGACCCAGTACTTC. Protein product: CASSSGLLQETQYF. The chain links TRBV11-1 to TRBJ2-5, with D possibly TRBD2 on 6 matching bases. Germline V gene sequence: CDR1 SGHAT, CDR2 FQDESV (reference sequence). The CDR3 is 14 amino acids. Trimming pared 4 bases from V and 2 bases from J, leaving 11 bases between.

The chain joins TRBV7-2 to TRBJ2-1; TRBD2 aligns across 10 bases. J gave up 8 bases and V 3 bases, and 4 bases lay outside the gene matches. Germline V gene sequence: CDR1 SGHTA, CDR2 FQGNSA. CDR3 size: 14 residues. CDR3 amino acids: CASSFTSGTYEQFF. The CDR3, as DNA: TGTGCCAGCAGCTTCACTAGCGGGACATATGAGCAGTTCTTC.

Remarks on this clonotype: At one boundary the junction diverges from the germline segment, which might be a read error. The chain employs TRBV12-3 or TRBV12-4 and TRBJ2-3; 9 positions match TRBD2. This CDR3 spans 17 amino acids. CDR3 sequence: CASSLRPSGVSTDMQYF. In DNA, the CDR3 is TGTGCCAGCAGTTTAAGGCCTAGCGGGGTTAGCACAGATATGCAGTATTTT.

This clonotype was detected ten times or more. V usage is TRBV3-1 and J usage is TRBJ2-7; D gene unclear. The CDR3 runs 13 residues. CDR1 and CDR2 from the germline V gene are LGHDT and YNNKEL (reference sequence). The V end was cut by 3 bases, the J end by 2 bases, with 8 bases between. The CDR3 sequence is CASSQYGTYEQYF. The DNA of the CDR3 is TGTGCCAGCAGCCAGTACGGCACCTACGAGCAGTACTTC.

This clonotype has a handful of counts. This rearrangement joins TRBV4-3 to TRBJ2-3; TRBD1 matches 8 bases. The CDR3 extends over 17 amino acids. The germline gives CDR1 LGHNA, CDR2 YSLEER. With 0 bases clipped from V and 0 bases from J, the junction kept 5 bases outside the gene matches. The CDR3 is CASSQEPRTGSTDTQYF. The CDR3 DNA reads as TGCGCCAGCAGCCAAGAACCTCGGACAGGGAGCACAGATACGCAGTATTTT.

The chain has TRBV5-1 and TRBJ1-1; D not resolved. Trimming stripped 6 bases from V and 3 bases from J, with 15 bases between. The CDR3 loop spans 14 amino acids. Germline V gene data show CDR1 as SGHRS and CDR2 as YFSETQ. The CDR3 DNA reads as TGCGCCAGCAACCCCGAGGTGCGGGACACTGAAGCTTTCTTT. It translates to CASNPEVRDTEAFF.

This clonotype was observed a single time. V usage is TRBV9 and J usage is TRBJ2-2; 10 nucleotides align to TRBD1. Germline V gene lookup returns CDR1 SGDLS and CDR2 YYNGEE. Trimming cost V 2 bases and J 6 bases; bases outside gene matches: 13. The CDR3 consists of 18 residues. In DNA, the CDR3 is TGTGCCAGCAGCGTGGCCTCGGGACAGGGGAGTAGGTCCGGGGAGCTGTTTTTT. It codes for CASSVASGQGSRSGELFF. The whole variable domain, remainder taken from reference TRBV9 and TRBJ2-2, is DSGVTQTPKHLITATGQRVTLRCSPRSGDLSVYWYQQSLDQGLQFLIQYYNGEERAKGNILERFSAQQFPDLHSELNLSSLELGDSALYFCASSVASGQGSRSGELFFGEGSRLTVL.

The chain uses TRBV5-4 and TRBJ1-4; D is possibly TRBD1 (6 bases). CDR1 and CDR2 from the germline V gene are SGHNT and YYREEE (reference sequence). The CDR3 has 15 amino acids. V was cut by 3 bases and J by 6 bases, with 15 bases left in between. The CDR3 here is CASSSARGSDEKLFF. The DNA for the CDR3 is TGTGCCAGCAGCTCAGCCAGGGGATCTGATGAAAAACTGTTTTTT.